Below, 18 T cell receptor beta chains from the same sample are listed, as sequenced in a study of blood T cells in healthy people across ages. A second PCR, run for about 7 to 12 cycles, used a sample-barcoded 5' primer plus a J-beta primer mix. TCRdb re-called the 5' RACE reads with MiXCR, one entry per CDR3 protein. The sample lists around 520,000 distinct CDR3 sequences; about 28% were seen once. The same sample was also used in a study of T cells of mothers and their children.

Input material: blood. The receptors originated from a boy aged 2 to 10 in good health.

The V call is TRBV11-2, the J call TRBJ2-5; no reliable D call. CDR3 size: 12 residues. The germline gives CDR1 SGHAT, CDR2 FQNNGV. The V gene lost 4 bases and the J gene lost 12 bases, with 15 bases spanning the gap. DNA for the CDR3: TGTGCCAGCAGCTCCGACCGGACGGCCGAGTACTTC. This sequence encodes CASSSDRTAEYF.

This clonotype was counted ten times or more. The chain carries TRBV4-2 and TRBJ2-2, with D perhaps being TRBD1 or TRBD2 (5 bases each). There are 13 residues in the CDR3. V lost 1 base, J lost 5 bases, and 5 bases lay in between. Per germline, CDR1 LGHNA and CDR2 YNFKEQ. For the CDR3, the DNA is TGTGCCAGCAGCCAAGGGGGGACCGGGGAGCTGTTTTTT. Encoded protein: CASSQGGTGELFF.

V gene TRBV14 combines with J gene TRBJ2-3; 9 bases agree with TRBD2. Unmatched junction bases numbered 9, after V lost 0 bases and J lost 5 bases. The germline gives CDR1 SGHDN, CDR2 FVKESK. The CDR3 extends over 17 amino acids. CDR3: CASSQDLVAGDEDTQYF. Written as DNA, the CDR3 is TGTGCCAGCAGCCAAGATTTAGTAGCGGGAGATGAAGATACGCAGTATTTT.

This clonotype was detected only a few times. This rearrangement joins TRBV29-1 to TRBJ1-2, with D possibly TRBD1 on 5 matching bases. Germline V gene sequence: CDR1 SQVTM, CDR2 ANQGSEA. CDR3 size: 14 residues. With 2 bases removed from V and 6 bases from J, the gap between germline ends came to 16 bases. In DNA form, the CDR3 reads TGCAGCGTTGAAACCGGGGGAATAATGGATGGCTACACCTTC. Protein: CSVETGGIMDGYTF.

The sample holds a few counts of this clonotype. As DNA, the CDR3 is TGTGCCAGCATGCCTCTCACTAGCGGAGGGGGTGGTGAGCAGTTCTTC. Residues: CASMPLTSGGGGEQFF. This sequence joins TRBV7-9 and TRBJ2-5; TRBD2 agrees at 8 bases. The DNA end is a closer match to TRBJ2-1, so the J assignment may be wrong. The CDR3 sequence is 16 residues long. Germline CDR1 is SEHNR and CDR2 is FQNEAQ (reference sequence).

The rearrangement links TRBV4-3 to TRBJ2-5; maybe TRBD2 (5 bases). V shed 4 bases and J shed 1 base, with 16 bases lying between them. Germline V lookup: CDR1 LGHNA, CDR2 YSLEER. The length of the CDR3 is 16 residues. CDR3 protein: CASSPARVSGQETQYF. As DNA, the CDR3 is TGCGCCAGCAGCCCGGCGAGAGTGAGCGGCCAAGAGACCCAGTACTTC.

This clonotype has a handful of counts. V is TRBV27 and J is TRBJ2-5; 7 positions match TRBD2. Trimming removed 5 bases from V and 9 bases from J; junction bases left unmatched: 15. CDR3 length: 15 residues. The V gene's germline CDR1 is MNHEY and CDR2 SMNVEV (reference sequence). The CDR3 DNA sequence: TGTGCCAGCAGTCCGAGTGGGGCGGGAGCTGCGTCCCAGTACTTC. Translated: CASSPSGAGAASQYF.

This rearrangement joins TRBV7-8 to TRBJ1-2; 7 nucleotides agree with TRBD1. Per germline, CDR1 SGHVS and CDR2 FQNEAQ. V was pared by 5 bases and J by 4 bases, with 10 bases of the junction left unmatched. The CDR3 consists of 15 residues. The CDR3 coding sequence is TGTGCCAGCAGCCCGGGACAGAGGCTTAGCTATGGCTACACCTTC. Translation gives CASSPGQRLSYGYTF.

The chain uses TRBV3-1 and TRBJ1-6; 8 positions agree with TRBD1. This CDR3 region has 15 residues. Looked up from germline, CDR1 is LGHDT and CDR2 is YNNKEL (reference sequence). V lost 5 bases and J lost 6; bases outside the gene matches: 6. CDR3 residues: CASSTSTGVNSPLHF. Written as DNA, the CDR3 is TGTGCCAGCAGCACCTCGACAGGGGTTAATTCACCCCTCCACTTT.

This sequence joins TRBV18 and TRBJ2-5, with TRBD2 as a possible D gene (6 bases). The last part of the DNA fits TRBJ2-7 better; the J call may be wrong. Germline CDR1 is KGHSH and CDR2 is LQKENI. The CDR3 consists of 15 residues. Written as DNA, the CDR3 is TGTGCCAGCTCACCCATTCTCGGGAGTTCCTACGAGCAGTACTTC. This sequence encodes CASSPILGSSYEQYF.

This clonotype was recorded once. This rearrangement joins TRBV7-9 to TRBJ2-5; D assignment may be TRBD1 or TRBD2 (6 bases each). The V gene's germline CDR1 is SEHNR and CDR2 FQNEAQ (reference sequence). The V end was cut by 2 bases, the J end by 4 bases, with 11 bases between. This CDR3 spans 14 amino acids. For the CDR3, the DNA is TGTGCCAGCAGCTTACGGGGGCTGGGAGAGACCCAGTACTTC. Amino acid sequence: CASSLRGLGETQYF.

The chain combines TRBV12-3 or TRBV12-4 with TRBJ2-7, with D possibly matching TRBD2 (6 bases). The CDR3 runs to 14 residues. Trimming removed 3 bases at V and 2 bases at J, with 11 bases between. This chain's CDR3 is CASSFGGRAYEQYF. The CDR3 DNA reads TGTGCCAGCAGTTTCGGGGGTCGGGCCTACGAGCAGTACTTC.

J is TRBJ2-5 and V is TRBV15; TRBD2 agrees at 7 bases. Germline-derived CDR1 and CDR2 are LNHNV and YYDKDF (reference sequence). The CDR3 contains 15 residues. The V and J ends lost 0 bases and 6 bases, in that order; junction bases with no gene match: 7. The CDR3 sequence: CATSRDPGLRKTQYF. For the CDR3, the DNA is TGTGCCACCAGCAGAGACCCGGGACTACGAAAGACCCAGTACTTC.

This clonotype showed up just a few times. This chain uses TRBV12-3 or TRBV12-4 with TRBJ1-4, with 9 bases lining up with TRBD1. V shed 5 bases and J 10 bases; nucleotides not matched to a gene: 11. This CDR3 spans 15 amino acids. The CDR3 is CASSAGQGAYGKLFF. CDR3 nucleotides: TGTGCCAGCAGTGCGGGACAGGGCGCATACGGAAAACTGTTTTTT.

The V call is TRBV7-9, the J call TRBJ2-5; 10 bases map to TRBD2. The J call is doubtful: the DNA matches TRBJ2-1 better. Germline-derived CDR1 and CDR2 are SEHNR and FQNEAQ (reference sequence). The CDR3 length is 16 residues. CDR3 sequence (DNA): TGTGCCAGCAGCACTGGCGGGACTAGCGAGTACAATGAGCAGTTCTTC. It translates to CASSTGGTSEYNEQFF.

This clonotype was observed at least ten times. The chain uses TRBV29-1 and TRBJ2-5, with no clear D. The ends were cut back, 6 bases at V and 4 bases at J, with 12 bases in the middle. The CDR3 is 12 amino acids. Germline V lookup: CDR1 SQVTM, CDR2 ANQGSEA. The DNA for the CDR3 is TGCAGCGTGGGCCATGGATCAGAGACCCAGTACTTC. It is translated as CSVGHGSETQYF.

The CDR3 sequence: CASSFEGKLFF. Here the CDR3 DNA reads TGTGCCAGCAGCTTTGAGGGAAAACTGTTTTTT. The chain uses TRBV7-9 and TRBJ1-4; D call uncertain. The V and J ends lost 3 bases and 10 bases respectively, with 6 bases between them. The germline CDR1 and CDR2 sequences are SEHNR and FQNEAQ (reference sequence). The CDR3 is made up of 11 amino acids.

With respect to this clonotype: A read error is possible here, since a much larger clone lies one base away. The chain is built from TRBV10-3 and TRBJ2-1; 9 bases line up with TRBD2. The CDR3 loop spans 14 amino acids. Germline CDR1 reads ENHRY; CDR2 reads SYGVKD. This chain's CDR3 is CPIRRSGGLNEQFF. CDR3 sequence (DNA): TGTCCCATCCGCAGGAGCGGGGGGTTGAATGAGCAGTTCTTC.